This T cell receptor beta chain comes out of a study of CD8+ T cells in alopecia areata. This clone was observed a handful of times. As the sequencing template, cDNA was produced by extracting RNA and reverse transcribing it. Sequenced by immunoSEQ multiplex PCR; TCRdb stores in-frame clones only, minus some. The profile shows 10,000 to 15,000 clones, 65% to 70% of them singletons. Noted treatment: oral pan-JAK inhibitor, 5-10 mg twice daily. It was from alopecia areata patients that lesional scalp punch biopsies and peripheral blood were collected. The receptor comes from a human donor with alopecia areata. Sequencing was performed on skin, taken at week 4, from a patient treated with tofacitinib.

CDR3 residues: CASGFGLAGDSSYNEQFF. CDR3 DNA sequence: TGTGCTAGTGGTTTCGGACTAGCGGGGGATAGCTCCTACAATGAGCAGTTCTTC. V gene TRBV12-5 combines with J gene TRBJ2-1, with 13 bases matching TRBD2. Germline V CDR1 and CDR2: LGHNT, FRNRAP. Germline trimming cut 3 bases from V and 0 bases from J; bases unmatched to any gene: 5. The CDR3 spans 18 residues.